One sample yielded the 19 T cell receptor beta chains listed below, sequenced in a study of T cell responses to AZD1222 COVID-19 vaccine. The table came from immunoSEQ multiplex PCR; TCRdb's copy has only in-frame clones and leaves some out. The repertoire holds 110,000 or so clones, with more than 70% as singletons. The sample in question was peripheral blood, obtained 28 days after the second AZD1222 dose. The receptor set was obtained from an adult who received the AZD1222 COVID-19 vaccine.

V and J are TRBV6-2 or TRBV6-3 and TRBJ1-5; 7 bases agree with TRBD1. The junction had 14 bases not matched to a gene; V was cut back by 4 bases and J by 5 bases. The germline V gene has CDR1 MNHEY and CDR2 SVGEGT. The CDR3 consists of 17 residues. The DNA for the CDR3 is TGTGCCAGCAGTTCCGCCCGGACAGGCCGGTTCTATCAGCCCCAGCATTTT. Residues: CASSSARTGRFYQPQHF.

V is TRBV6-1 and J is TRBJ1-2; 8 bases line up with TRBD1. Losses at the gene ends were 2 bases for V and 4 bases for J; bases not matched to a gene: 3. The CDR3 totals 14 residues. Per germline, CDR1 MNHNS and CDR2 SASEGT. CDR3 nucleotides: TGTGCCAGCAGTGAACAAGGACAGGGCTATGGCTACACCTTC. This translates into CASSEQGQGYGYTF.

This clone has just one count. The chain carries TRBV2 and TRBJ1-1; 7 nucleotides line up with TRBD1. The CDR3 runs 13 residues. V lost 6 bases, J lost 6 bases, and 7 bases stayed unmatched. Germline V lookup: CDR1 SNHLY, CDR2 FYNNEI. As DNA, the CDR3 is TGTGCCAGCAGAGTTACAGGGGTTGCTGAAGCTTTCTTT. It translates to CASRVTGVAEAFF.

The rearrangement joins TRBV11-1 to TRBJ1-2, with 7 bases that match TRBD1. The CDR3 has 13 residues. The V segment lost 5 bases and the J segment 5 bases; nucleotides outside the gene matches: 5. Germline assignment: CDR1 SGHAT and CDR2 FQDESV (reference sequence). The CDR3 DNA is TGTGCCAGCAGCCCGGACAGGACGTATGGCTACACCTTC. It translates to CASSPDRTYGYTF. Full variable domain (outside the CDR3, taken from reference TRBV11-1 and TRBJ1-2): EAEVAQSPRYKITEKSQAVAFWCDPISGHATLYWYRQILGQGPELLVQFQDESVVDDSQLPKDRFSAERLKGVDSTLKIQPAELGDSAMYLCASSPDRTYGYTFGSGTRLTVV.

The gene calls are TRBV5-4 and TRBJ1-2; a weak D match, TRBD1 (6 bases). Germline V gene sequence: CDR1 SGHNT, CDR2 YYREEE (reference sequence). V was cut by 4 bases and J by 1 base, with 14 bases left in between. CDR3 length equals 15 residues. The chain's CDR3 is CASSHYRDVNYGYTF. CDR3 bases: TGTGCCAGCAGCCATTACAGGGATGTTAACTATGGCTACACCTTC.

The J gene is TRBJ2-3, the V gene TRBV5-5, with D perhaps TRBD1 (5 bases). This CDR3 is built from 13 residues. CDR1 and CDR2 from the germline V gene are SGHKS and YYEKEE (reference sequence). V was pared by 2 bases and J by 6 bases, with 10 bases between. This CDR3 reads CASSFGRGDTQYF. CDR3 nucleotide sequence: TGTGCCAGCAGCTTTGGAAGGGGCGATACGCAGTATTTT. The whole variable domain, remainder taken from reference TRBV5-5 and TRBJ2-3, is DAGVTQSPTHLIKTRGQQVTLRCSPISGHKSVSWYQQVLGQGPQFIFQYYEKEERGRGNFPDRFSARQFPNYSSELNVNALLLGDSALYLCASSFGRGDTQYFGPGTRLTVL.

This rearrangement joins TRBV28 to TRBJ2-5, with 7 bases fitting TRBD1. The germline V gene encodes CDR1 MDHEN and CDR2 SYDVKM. CDR3 size: 14 residues. V lost 5 bases, J lost 5 bases, and 8 bases stayed unmatched. CDR3 region: CASSKQGNAETQYF. CDR3 DNA sequence: TGTGCCAGCAGTAAACAGGGGAATGCGGAGACCCAGTACTTC.

The rearrangement joins TRBV7-3 to TRBJ1-2; 7 bases align to TRBD1. V trimming: 5 bases; J trimming: 8 bases; junction bases outside the gene matches: 14. The CDR3 is made up of 15 amino acids. Germline CDR1 and CDR2: SGHTA and FQGTGA. In DNA, the CDR3 is TGTGCCAGCAGCCAACAGGGACAGCCGGGCGGGGGCTACACCTTC. The encoded protein is CASSQQGQPGGGYTF.

The chain has TRBV21-1 and TRBJ2-1; the table calls TRBD2, which could not be checked here. TRBV21-1 is tagged as a pseudogene. This CDR3 contains 17 residues. The CDR3 DNA is TGTGCCAGCAGCAAATTCGGGTTGCTAGGACTTTACAATGAGCAGTTCTTC. Protein: CASSKFGLLGLYNEQFF.

This CDR3 reads CASSVGTWQFF. The CDR3 nucleotides are TGTGCCAGTAGTGTCGGGACTTGGCAGTTCTTC. The chain links TRBV19 to TRBJ2-1; weak D call: TRBD2 (6 bases). V lost 5 bases, J lost 12 bases, and 11 bases lay in between. In germline, CDR1 is LNHDA, CDR2 SQIVND (reference sequence). The CDR3 has 11 residues.

This CDR3 is CASSLGLGVYEQYF. As DNA, the CDR3 is TGTGCCAGCAGCCTTGGACTAGGTGTCTACGAGCAGTACTTC. This chain joins TRBV3-1 (or the pseudogene TRBV3-2) and TRBJ2-7; 7 nucleotides match TRBD2. The CDR3 length is 14 residues. CDR1 is LGHDT and CDR2 is YNNKEL in the germline V gene (reference sequence). The junction had 6 bases not matched to a gene; V was cut back by 4 bases and J by 3 bases.

The CDR3 DNA is TGTGCCAGCAGCCAAGCGAGAACCCGGATAAATTTCTATGGCTACACCTTC. As protein: CASSQARTRINFYGYTF. The gene calls are TRBV3-1 (or the pseudogene TRBV3-2) and TRBJ1-2; D uncertain. Germline-derived CDR1 and CDR2 are LGHDT and YNNKEL (reference sequence). V was trimmed by 1 base and J by 4 bases, leaving 19 bases between them. The CDR3 has 17 amino acids.

The table lists this clone with a count of one. V usage is TRBV4-3 and J usage is TRBJ1-1; a weak D match, TRBD1 (5 bases). This CDR3 has 13 residues. Germline V gene sequence: CDR1 LGHNA, CDR2 YSLEER. Trimming stripped 4 bases from V and 6 bases from J, with 12 bases between. The CDR3 region is CASSRGHEAEAFF. In DNA, the CDR3 is TGCGCCAGCAGCCGTGGACATGAGGCTGAAGCTTTCTTT.

The gene calls are TRBV18 and TRBJ1-5; no firm D call. There are 15 residues in the CDR3. From germline, CDR1 is KGHSH and CDR2 LQKENI. V shed 5 bases and J shed 8 bases, with 19 bases lying between them. The CDR3 nucleotides read TGTGCCAGCTCAAAATCCTCCGGTTCCGTGGAGCCCCAGCATTTT. Its translation is CASSKSSGSVEPQHF.

The sample holds one count of this clone. Here the CDR3 reads CASRTAPRQGANYEQYF. DNA of the CDR3: TGTGCCAGTAGGACGGCCCCAAGACAGGGGGCGAATTACGAGCAGTACTTC. The chain recombines TRBV28 with TRBJ2-7; 10 bases match TRBD1. The V gene's germline CDR1 is MDHEN and CDR2 SYDVKM. J was trimmed by 4 bases and V by 9 bases; bases with no gene match: 18. CDR3 length: 17 residues.

The chain carries TRBV10-1 and TRBJ2-7; unclear D gene. The CDR3 extends over 15 amino acids. Germline CDR1 WNHNN, CDR2 SYGVQD (reference sequence). The V end lost 2 bases, the J end lost 6 bases, and 17 bases lay between the germline ends. CDR3 in amino acids: CASSEAGRSNAEQYF. CDR3 DNA sequence: TGCGCCAGCAGTGAGGCTGGGCGTAGCAACGCCGAGCAGTACTTC.

This rearrangement joins TRBV13 to TRBJ1-2; possible D gene TRBD1, 5 bases. CDR1 PRHDT and CDR2 FYEKMQ come from the germline V gene (reference sequence). The CDR3 contains 15 residues. V lost 5 bases and J lost 8, with 21 bases in between. For the CDR3, the DNA is TGTGCCAGCAGCACCAGGGACCCCGGTTTCAGAGGCTACACCTTC. Its protein product is CASSTRDPGFRGYTF.

The chain joins TRBV19 to TRBJ1-4, with D unresolved. The CDR3 sequence is 13 residues long. V lost 6 bases and J 8 bases, leaving 13 bases between the germline ends. Germline CDR1 and CDR2: LNHDA and SQIVND (reference sequence). For the CDR3, the DNA is TGTGCCAGTAGAAGGGCAGCCCGCGAAAAACTGTTTTTT. Encoded protein: CASRRAAREKLFF.

The V call is TRBV18, the J call TRBJ1-6, with 9 bases lining up with TRBD1. Trimming removed 2 bases from V and 10 bases from J; junction bases left unmatched: 9. Germline CDR1 is KGHSH and CDR2 is LQKENI. This CDR3 has 16 residues. The CDR3 DNA is TGTGCCAGCTCACCAAACCGGGACAGGGTCGTCTCACCCCTCCACTTT. Residues: CASSPNRDRVVSPLHF.